The clone carrying this T cell receptor beta chain was detected a few times. This specimen comes from a study of T cells after yellow fever vaccination. At the level of the study: Libraries from low-cell-number fractions were prepared with the SMART-Seq v4 Ultra Low Input RNA kit.

TCRdb re-called the 5' RACE reads through MiXCR, storing one row per CDR3 protein. The sample holds around 180,000 distinct CDR3 sequences, about 6% seen once. This CDR3 has 16 amino acids. Looked up from germline, CDR1 is SGHTA and CDR2 is FQGNSA. V lost 4 bases to trimming and J lost 6 bases; unmatched junction nucleotides: 11. The TCR comes from a man between 18 and 35 years old who received the YFV17D yellow fever vaccine. This chain uses TRBV7-2 with TRBJ2-3; TRBD2 aligns across 9 bases. This specimen consisted of CD4+ T cells sorted from PBMCs, obtained on the day of the first yellow fever vaccination. In nucleotides, the CDR3 is TGTGCCAGCAGCTGGGAGCGGGGGGCCCTCCGCGATACGCAGTATTTT. It is translated as CASSWERGALRDTQYF. The full variable domain, rest sourced from reference TRBV7-2 and TRBJ2-3, is GAGVSQSPSNKVTEKGKDVELRCDPISGHTALYWYRQSLGQGLEFLIYFQGNSAPDKSGLPSDRFSAERTGGSVSTLTIQRTQQEDSAVYLCASSWERGALRDTQYFGPGTRLTVL.